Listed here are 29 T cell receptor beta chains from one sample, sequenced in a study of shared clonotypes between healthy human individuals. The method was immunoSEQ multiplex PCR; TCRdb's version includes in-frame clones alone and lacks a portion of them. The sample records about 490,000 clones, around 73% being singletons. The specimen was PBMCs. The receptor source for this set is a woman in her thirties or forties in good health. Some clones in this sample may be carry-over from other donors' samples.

Here the CDR3 DNA reads TGTGCCAGCACAGACGCCTCATACGAGCAGTACTTC. Its translation: CASTDASYEQYF. The rearrangement links TRBV11-2 to TRBJ2-7; D is unclear. Germline lookup yields CDR1 SGHAT and CDR2 FQNNGV. This CDR3 region has 12 residues. Trimming stripped 7 bases from V and 4 bases from J, with 11 bases between.

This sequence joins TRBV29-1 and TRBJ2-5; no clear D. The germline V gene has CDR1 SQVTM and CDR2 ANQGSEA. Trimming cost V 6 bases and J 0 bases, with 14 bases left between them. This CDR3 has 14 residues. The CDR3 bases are TGCAGCGTCCGAGGTCGCACCAACCAAGAGACCCAGTACTTC. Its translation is CSVRGRTNQETQYF.

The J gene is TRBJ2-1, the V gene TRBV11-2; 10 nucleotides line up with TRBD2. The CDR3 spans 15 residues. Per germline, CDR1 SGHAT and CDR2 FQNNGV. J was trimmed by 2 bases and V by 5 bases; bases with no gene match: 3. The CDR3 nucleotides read TGTGCCAGCAGCCAAAGCGGGAGGGCCTACAATGAGCAGTTCTTC. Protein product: CASSQSGRAYNEQFF.

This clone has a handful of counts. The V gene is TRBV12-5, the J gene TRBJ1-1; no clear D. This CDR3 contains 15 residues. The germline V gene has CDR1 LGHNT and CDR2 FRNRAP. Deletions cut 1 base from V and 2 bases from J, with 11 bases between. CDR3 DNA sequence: TGTGCTAGTGGTTTGGCCTTAAGCCCCAACACTGAAGCTTTCTTT. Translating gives CASGLALSPNTEAFF.

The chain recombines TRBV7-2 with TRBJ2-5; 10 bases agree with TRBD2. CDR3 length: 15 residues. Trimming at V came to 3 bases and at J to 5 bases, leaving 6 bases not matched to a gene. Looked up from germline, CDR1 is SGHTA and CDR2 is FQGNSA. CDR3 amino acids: CASSFQAGGPETQYF. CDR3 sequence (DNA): TGTGCCAGCAGCTTTCAAGCGGGAGGGCCCGAGACCCAGTACTTC.

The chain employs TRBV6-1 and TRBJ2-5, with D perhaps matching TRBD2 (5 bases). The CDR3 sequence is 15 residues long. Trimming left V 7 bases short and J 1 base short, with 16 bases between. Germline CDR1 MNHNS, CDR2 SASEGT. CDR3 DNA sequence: TGTGCCAGCAAGAGGGCAGACGGTAGCCAAGAGACCCAGTACTTC. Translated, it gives CASKRADGSQETQYF.

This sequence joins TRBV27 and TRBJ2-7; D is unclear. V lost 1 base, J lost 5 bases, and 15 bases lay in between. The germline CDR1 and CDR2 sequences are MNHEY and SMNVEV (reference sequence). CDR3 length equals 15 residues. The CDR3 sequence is CASSLFNPLVHEQYF. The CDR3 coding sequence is TGTGCCAGCAGTTTATTTAATCCCCTCGTGCACGAGCAGTACTTC.

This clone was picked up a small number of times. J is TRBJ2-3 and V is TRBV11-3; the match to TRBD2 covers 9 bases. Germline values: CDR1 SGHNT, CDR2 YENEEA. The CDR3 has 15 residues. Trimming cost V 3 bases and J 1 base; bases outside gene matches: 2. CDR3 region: CASSFSGGRTDTQYF. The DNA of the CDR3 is TGTGCCAGCAGCTTTAGCGGGGGTCGCACAGATACGCAGTATTTT. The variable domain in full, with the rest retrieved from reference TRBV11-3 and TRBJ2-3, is EAGVVQSPRYKIIEKKQPVAFWCNPISGHNTLYWYLQNLGQGPELLIRYENEEAVDDSQLPKDRFSAERLKGVDSTLKIQPAELGDSAVYLCASSFSGGRTDTQYFGPGTRLTVL.

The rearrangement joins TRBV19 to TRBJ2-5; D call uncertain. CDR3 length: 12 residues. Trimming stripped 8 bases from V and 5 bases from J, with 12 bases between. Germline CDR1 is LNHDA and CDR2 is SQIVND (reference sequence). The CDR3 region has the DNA TGTGCCAGTGCCTCAGGCCCCGAGACCCAGTACTTC. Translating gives CASASGPETQYF.

DNA of the CDR3: TGTGCCAGCAGCTCAATCTCAGGGGGAAACACCATATATTTT. It is translated as CASSSISGGNTIYF. The chain combines TRBV7-2 with TRBJ1-3, with TRBD1 as a possible D gene (5 bases). This CDR3 has 14 amino acids. The V end was cut by 4 bases, the J end by 4 bases, with 11 bases between. Germline-derived CDR1 and CDR2 are SGHTA and FQGNSA.

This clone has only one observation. The CDR3 loop reads CASSSDWTDTQYF. In DNA form, the CDR3 reads TGTGCCAGCAGCTCCGACTGGACAGATACGCAGTATTTT. The chain joins TRBV7-2 to TRBJ2-3; D unclear. Germline lookup yields CDR1 SGHTA and CDR2 FQGNSA. This CDR3 has 13 amino acids. Trimming removed 4 bases from V and 3 bases from J, with 8 bases in between.

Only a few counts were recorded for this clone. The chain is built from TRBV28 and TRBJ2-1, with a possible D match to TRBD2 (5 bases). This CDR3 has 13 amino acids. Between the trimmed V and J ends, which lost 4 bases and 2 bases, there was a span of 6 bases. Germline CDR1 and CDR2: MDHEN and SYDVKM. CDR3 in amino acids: CASSSGTYNEQFF. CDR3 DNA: TGTGCCAGCAGTTCCGGGACCTACAATGAGCAGTTCTTC.

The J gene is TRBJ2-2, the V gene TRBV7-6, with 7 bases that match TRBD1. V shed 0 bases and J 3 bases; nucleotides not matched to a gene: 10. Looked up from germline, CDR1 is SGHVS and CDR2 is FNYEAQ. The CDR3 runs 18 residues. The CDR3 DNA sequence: TGTGCCAGCAGCTTAGCTGCAGGGGCAGGGGGTTACACCGGGGAGCTGTTTTTT. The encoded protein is CASSLAAGAGGYTGELFF.

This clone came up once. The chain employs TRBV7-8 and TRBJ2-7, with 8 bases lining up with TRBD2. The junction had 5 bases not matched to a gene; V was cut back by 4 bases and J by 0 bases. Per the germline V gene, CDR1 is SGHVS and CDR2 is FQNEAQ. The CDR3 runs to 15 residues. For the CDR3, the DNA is TGTGCCAGCAGCTCCGTGGGGACTAGCTCCTACGAGCAGTACTTC. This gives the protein CASSSVGTSSYEQYF. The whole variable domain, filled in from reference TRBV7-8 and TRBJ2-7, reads GAGVSQSPRYKVAKRGQDVALRCDPISGHVSLFWYQQALGQGPEFLTYFQNEAQLDKSGLPSDRFFAERPEGSVSTLKIQRTQQEDSAVYLCASSSVGTSSYEQYFGPGTRLTVT.

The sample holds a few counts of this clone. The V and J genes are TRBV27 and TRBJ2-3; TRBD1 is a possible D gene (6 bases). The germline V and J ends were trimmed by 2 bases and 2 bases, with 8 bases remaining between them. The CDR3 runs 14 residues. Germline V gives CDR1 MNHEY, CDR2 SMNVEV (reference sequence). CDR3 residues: CASSLRTATDTQYF. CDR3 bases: TGTGCCAGCAGTTTAAGGACAGCCACAGATACGCAGTATTTT.

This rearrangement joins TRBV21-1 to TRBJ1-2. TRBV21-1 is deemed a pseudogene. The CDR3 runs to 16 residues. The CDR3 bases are TGTGCCAGCAGCAAAGAGCAGGACCTCCTCTATAGAGGCTACACCTTC. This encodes CASSKEQDLLYRGYTF.

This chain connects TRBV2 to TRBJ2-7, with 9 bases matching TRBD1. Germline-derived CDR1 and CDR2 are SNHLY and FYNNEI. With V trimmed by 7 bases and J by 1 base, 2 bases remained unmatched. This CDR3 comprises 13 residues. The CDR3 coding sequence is TGTGCCAGCACGGACAGGGGATCCTACGAGCAGTACTTC. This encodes CASTDRGSYEQYF.

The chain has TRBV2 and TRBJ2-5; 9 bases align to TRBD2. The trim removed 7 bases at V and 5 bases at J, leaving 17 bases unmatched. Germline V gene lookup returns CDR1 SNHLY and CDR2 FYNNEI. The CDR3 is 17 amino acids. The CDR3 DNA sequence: TGTGCCAGCACCCCTTCGTGGGTAGCGGGAGAATTTGAGACCCAGTACTTC. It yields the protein CASTPSWVAGEFETQYF.

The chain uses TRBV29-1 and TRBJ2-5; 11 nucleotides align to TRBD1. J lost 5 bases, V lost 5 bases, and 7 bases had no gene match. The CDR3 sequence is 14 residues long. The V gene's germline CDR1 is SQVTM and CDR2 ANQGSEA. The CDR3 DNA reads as TGCAGCGTTTGGGGGACAGGGGGTGAGGAGACCCAGTACTTC. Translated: CSVWGTGGEETQYF.

CDR3 sequence reads: CASSAMGGTPPLHF. Here the CDR3 DNA reads TGTGCCAGCAGTGCGATGGGTGGCACTCCCCCCCTCCACTTT. The V gene is TRBV6-4, the J gene TRBJ1-6; D unresolved. V lost 4 bases, J lost 13 bases, and 17 bases lay in between. This CDR3 has 14 residues. The germline V gene encodes CDR1 MRHNA and CDR2 SNTAGT.

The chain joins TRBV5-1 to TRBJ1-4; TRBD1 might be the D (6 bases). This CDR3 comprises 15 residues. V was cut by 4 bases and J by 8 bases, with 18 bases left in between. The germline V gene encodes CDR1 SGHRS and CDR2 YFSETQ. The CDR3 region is CASSVEGDVGEKLFF. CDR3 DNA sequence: TGCGCCAGCAGCGTAGAGGGGGACGTCGGAGAAAAACTGTTTTTT.

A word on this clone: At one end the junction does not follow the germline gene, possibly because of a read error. The CDR3 DNA sequence: TGTGCTAGCAGCTTAGAACAGAACACTGAAGCTTTCTTT. It encodes CASSLEQNTEAFF. The V call is TRBV7-7, the J call TRBJ1-1; no definite D call. The germline V gene has CDR1 SSHAT and CDR2 FNYEAQ (reference sequence). This CDR3 comprises 13 residues.

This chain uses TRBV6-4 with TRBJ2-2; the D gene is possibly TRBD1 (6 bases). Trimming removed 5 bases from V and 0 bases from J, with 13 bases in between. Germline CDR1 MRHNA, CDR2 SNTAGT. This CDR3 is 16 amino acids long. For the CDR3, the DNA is TGTGCCAGCAGTCCCCGGTGGACAGCGAACACCGGGGAGCTGTTTTTT. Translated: CASSPRWTANTGELFF.

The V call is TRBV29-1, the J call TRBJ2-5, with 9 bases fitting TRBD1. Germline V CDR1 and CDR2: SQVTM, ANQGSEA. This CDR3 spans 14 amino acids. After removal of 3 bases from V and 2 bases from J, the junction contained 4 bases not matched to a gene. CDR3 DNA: TGCAGCGTTGACGGGACAGGGTTTCAAGAGACCCAGTACTTC. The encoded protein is CSVDGTGFQETQYF.

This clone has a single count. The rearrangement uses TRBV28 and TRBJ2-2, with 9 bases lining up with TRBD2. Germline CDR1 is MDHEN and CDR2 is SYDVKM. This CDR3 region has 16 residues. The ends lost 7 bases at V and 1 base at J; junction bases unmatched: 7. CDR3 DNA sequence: TGTGCCAGCAATTCCCCTAGCGGGAAGAACACCGGGGAGCTGTTTTTT. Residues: CASNSPSGKNTGELFF.

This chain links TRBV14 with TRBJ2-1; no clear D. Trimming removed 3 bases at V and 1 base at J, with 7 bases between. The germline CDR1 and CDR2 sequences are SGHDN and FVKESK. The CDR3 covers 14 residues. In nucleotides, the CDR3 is TGTGCCAGCAGCCAGGGGATGTCCTACAATGAGCAGTTCTTC. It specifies CASSQGMSYNEQFF.

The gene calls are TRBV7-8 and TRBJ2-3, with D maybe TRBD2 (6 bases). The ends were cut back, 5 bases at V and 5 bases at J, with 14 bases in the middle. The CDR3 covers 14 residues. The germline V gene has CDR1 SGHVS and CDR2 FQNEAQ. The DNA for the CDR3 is TGTGCCAGCAGCCCAGACGGAGCGGGAGATACGCAGTATTTT. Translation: CASSPDGAGDTQYF.

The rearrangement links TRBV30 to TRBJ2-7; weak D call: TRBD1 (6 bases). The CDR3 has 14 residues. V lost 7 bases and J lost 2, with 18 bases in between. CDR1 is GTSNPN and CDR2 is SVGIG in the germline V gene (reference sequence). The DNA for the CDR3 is TGTGCCTCTGACAGGACTCCCCAGGCCTACGAGCAGTACTTC. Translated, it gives CASDRTPQAYEQYF.

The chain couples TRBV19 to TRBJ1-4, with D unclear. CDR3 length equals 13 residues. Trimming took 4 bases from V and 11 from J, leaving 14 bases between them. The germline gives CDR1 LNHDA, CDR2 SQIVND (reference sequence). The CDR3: CASSRTDFPKLFF. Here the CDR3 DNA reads TGTGCCAGTAGTAGGACGGACTTCCCGAAACTGTTTTTT.